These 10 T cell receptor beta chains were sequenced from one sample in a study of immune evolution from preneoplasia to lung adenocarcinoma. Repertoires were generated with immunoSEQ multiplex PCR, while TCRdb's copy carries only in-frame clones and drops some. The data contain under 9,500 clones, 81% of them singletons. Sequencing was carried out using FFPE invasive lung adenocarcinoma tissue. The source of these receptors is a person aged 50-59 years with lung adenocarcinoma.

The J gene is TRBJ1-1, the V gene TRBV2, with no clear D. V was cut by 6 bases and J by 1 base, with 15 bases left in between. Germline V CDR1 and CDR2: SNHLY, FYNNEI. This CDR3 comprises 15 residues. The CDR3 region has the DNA TGTGCCAGCAGCCCGCGGGCGGGCTCGAACACTGAAGCTTTCTTT. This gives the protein CASSPRAGSNTEAFF.

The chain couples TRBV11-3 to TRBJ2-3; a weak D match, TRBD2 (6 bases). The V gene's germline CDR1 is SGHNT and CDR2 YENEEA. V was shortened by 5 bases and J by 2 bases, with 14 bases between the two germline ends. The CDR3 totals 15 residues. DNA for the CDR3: TGTGCCAGCAGCCCCCCGGGACTGACCACAGATACGCAGTATTTT. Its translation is CASSPPGLTTDTQYF.

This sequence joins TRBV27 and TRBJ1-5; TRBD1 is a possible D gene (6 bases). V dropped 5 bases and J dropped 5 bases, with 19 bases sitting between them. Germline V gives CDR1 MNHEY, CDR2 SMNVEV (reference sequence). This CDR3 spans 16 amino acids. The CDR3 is CASSPQGMGAYQPQHF. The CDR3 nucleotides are TGTGCCAGCAGTCCCCAGGGGATGGGAGCTTATCAGCCCCAGCATTTT.

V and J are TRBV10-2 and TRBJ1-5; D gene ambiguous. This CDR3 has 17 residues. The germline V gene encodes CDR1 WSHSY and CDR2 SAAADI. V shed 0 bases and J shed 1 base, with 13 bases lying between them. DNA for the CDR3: TGCGCCAGCAGTGAGTCCCAGGCAGCGTGGAGCAATCAGCCCCAGCATTTT. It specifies CASSESQAAWSNQPQHF.

The CDR3 protein is CASSLEQGANYGYTF. CDR3 coding DNA: TGTGCCAGCAGCTTAGAACAGGGAGCTAACTATGGCTACACCTTC. This chain links TRBV7-9 with TRBJ1-2, with D possibly being TRBD1 (6 bases). The CDR3 contains 15 residues. V lost 1 base to trimming and J lost 0 bases, with 9 bases between them. The germline gives CDR1 SEHNR, CDR2 FQNEAQ (reference sequence).

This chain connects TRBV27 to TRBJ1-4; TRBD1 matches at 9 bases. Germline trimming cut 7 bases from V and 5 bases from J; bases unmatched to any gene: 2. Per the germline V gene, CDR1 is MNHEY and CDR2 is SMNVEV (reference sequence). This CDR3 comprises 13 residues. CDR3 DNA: TGTGCCAGCACGACAGGGGGAAATGAAAAACTGTTTTTT. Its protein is CASTTGGNEKLFF. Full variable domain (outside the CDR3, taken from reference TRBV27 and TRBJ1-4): EAQVTQNPRYLITVTGKKLTVTCSQNMNHEYMSWYRQDPGLGLRQIYYSMNVEVTDKGDVPEGYKVSRKEKRNFPLILESPSPNQTSLYFCASTTGGNEKLFFGSGTQLSVL.

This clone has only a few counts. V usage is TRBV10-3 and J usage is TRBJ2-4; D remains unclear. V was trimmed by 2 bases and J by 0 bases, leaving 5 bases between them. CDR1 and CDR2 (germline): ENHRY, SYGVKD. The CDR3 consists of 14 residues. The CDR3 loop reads CAISEEEAKNIQYF. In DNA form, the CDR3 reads TGTGCCATCAGTGAGGAGGAAGCCAAAAACATTCAGTACTTC.

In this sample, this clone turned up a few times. In DNA, the CDR3 is TGTGCCAGCAGCTTAATAGGGAATGGGGCGGCCGAGCAGTACTTC. Translating it yields CASSLIGNGAAEQYF. This chain joins TRBV7-3 and TRBJ2-7, with D perhaps TRBD1 (5 bases). The CDR3 is made up of 15 amino acids. Germline CDR1 reads SGHTA; CDR2 reads FQGTGA. Between the trimmed V and J ends, which lost 1 base and 6 bases, there was a span of 16 bases.

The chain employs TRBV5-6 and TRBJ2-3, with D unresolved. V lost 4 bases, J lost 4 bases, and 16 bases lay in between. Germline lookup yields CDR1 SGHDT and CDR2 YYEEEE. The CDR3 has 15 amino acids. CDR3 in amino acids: CASSPPISMADTQYF. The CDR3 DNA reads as TGTGCCAGCAGCCCCCCCATAAGCATGGCAGATACGCAGTATTTT.

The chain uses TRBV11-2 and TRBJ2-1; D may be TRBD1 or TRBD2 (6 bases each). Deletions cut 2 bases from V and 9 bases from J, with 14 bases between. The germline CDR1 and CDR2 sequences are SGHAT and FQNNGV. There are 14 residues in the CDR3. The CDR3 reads CASSLRRGLGEQFF. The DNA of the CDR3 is TGTGCCAGCAGCTTACGGAGGGGGTTGGGTGAGCAGTTCTTC.